The source of this T cell receptor (beta chain) is a study of T cell repertoires in cytomegalovirus infection. About the study: Both CMV infection and a matching HLA type were indicated by public TCR beta signatures. General study findings and limits: The ex vivo response was dominated by HLA-C-restricted CMV-specific TCR beta clonotypes. Cumulative public TCR beta family frequency identified carriers of CMV plus the relevant HLA.

With regard to this clonotype: The target antigen is unknown.

TCRdb independently ran MiXCR on the reads; one entry per CDR3 protein. Altogether around 530,000 distinct CDR3 sequences are present, roughly 29% being singletons, with the ten largest covering over 10%. Trimming cost V 6 bases and J 13 bases; bases outside gene matches: 13. The CDR3 is 13 residues long. Sequencing was carried out using PBMCs. The chain links TRBV12-3 or TRBV12-4 to TRBJ1-2, with 8 bases identical to TRBD1. The TCR sequence derives from a human donor in good health (CMV status not recorded). Some clones in this sample may be carry-over from other donors' samples. Written as DNA, the CDR3 is TGTGCCAGCAGGAGGAGACAGGGGAGGATGGGCACCTTC. Encoded protein: CASRRRQGRMGTF.